Detailed here is one T cell receptor (beta chain). This clonotype appeared a few times. Its antigen remains undetermined. No much larger clone exists at a distance of one base, and base qualities are not known. The data were taken from a study of T cell repertoires in cytomegalovirus infection (dated by TCRdb to between 2018 and 2020). With regard to the full study: Donor HLA type was relevant to the analysis, because carriage of CMV infection together with the matching HLA type was indicated by public TCR beta signatures. The full study reports these points: Cumulative frequency of public TCR beta family members discriminated carriers of CMV infection plus the relevant HLA type in this cohort and an independent roughly 320-donor cohort. The ex vivo response was dominated by HLA-C-restricted CMV-specific TCR beta clonotypes, which also provided the single most frequent clonotype in two of eight donors.

From the cysteine through the phenylalanine, the CDR3 covers 16 amino acids. Only CDR3 DNA is held: 48 bases, read in frame from base 1. The germline V end is reduced by 6 bases and the J end by 2 bases; junction bases left unmatched: 13. CDR1 and CDR2, looked up from the germline V gene, are MNHNS and SASEGT. TCRdb records Illumina HiSeq 1500 as the sequencer. TCRdb handled the public reads itself, with Q25 trimming in fastp and clone calling in MiXCR, and kept productive beta chains. Rows merge per CDR3 protein into single entries with the most common DNA and genes. This sample lists about 740,000 distinct CDR3 sequences; roughly 36% were detected once. 2.5% to 3.5% of the sample is held by the ten biggest clonotypes.

Sequencing was done on a sample of PBMCs. Here the chain combines TRBV6-1 and TRBJ2-7; 7 central bases correspond to TRBD1. The receptor comes from a human donor in good health (CMV status not recorded). Some clones in this sample may be carry-over from other donors' samples. The DNA is as follows: TGTGCCAGCAGGACAATAAACAGGGGCACAACCTACGAGCAGTACTTC. The encoded protein is CASRTINRGTTYEQYF.